The clone carrying this T cell receptor beta chain occurred once. No antigen is known for it. The germline V and J ends were trimmed by 4 bases and 2 bases, with 11 bases remaining between them. Germline CDR1 SNHLY, CDR2 FYNNEI. The CDR3 extends over 14 amino acids. Clones were sequenced by immunoSEQ multiplex PCR, and TCRdb holds only the in-frame ones, with some missing. The data contain under 20,000 clones, about four fifths of them singletons. The sample is drawn from a study of early stage breast cancer tumors. For the study at large: Samples were sequenced at about 9.7-fold average coverage.

Broader study findings: Chain pairing and CD4, CD8 or FOXP3 expression were not captured. Tumors had 2 to 3-fold higher T cell density and higher clonality than adjacent normal breast tissue.

The sample was blood. The rearrangement links TRBV2 to TRBJ2-5; the D gene is possibly TRBD2 (6 bases). The origin of this receptor is a person aged 70 to 85 with breast cancer. The CDR3 sequence: CASSAGALQETQYF. The CDR3, as DNA: TGTGCCAGCAGTGCGGGAGCGCTTCAAGAGACCCAGTACTTC.